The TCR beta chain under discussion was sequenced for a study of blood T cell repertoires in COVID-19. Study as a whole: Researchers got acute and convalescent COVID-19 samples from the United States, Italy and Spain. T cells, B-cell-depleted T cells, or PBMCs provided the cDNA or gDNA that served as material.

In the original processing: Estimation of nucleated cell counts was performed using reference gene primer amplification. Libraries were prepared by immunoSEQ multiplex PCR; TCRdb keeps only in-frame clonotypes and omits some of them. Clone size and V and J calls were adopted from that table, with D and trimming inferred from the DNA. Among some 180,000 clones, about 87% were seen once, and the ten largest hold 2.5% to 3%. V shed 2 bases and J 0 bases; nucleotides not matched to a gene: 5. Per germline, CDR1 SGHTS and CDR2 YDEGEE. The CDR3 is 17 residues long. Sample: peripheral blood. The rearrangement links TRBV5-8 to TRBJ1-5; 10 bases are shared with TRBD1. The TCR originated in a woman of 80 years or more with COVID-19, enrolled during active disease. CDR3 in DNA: TGTGCCAGCAGCTTAGGACAGGGGGGTTATAGCAATCAGCCCCAGCATTTT. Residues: CASSLGQGGYSNQPQHF.